This T cell receptor beta chain came from a study of yellow fever vaccine responses in identical twins. Whole-study results and caveats: Twin vaccine T cell responses reportedly seemed partly convergent, partly personalized.

For this clonotype: Its target is not known.

TCRdb reanalysed the RT-PCR reads using MiXCR and keeps one entry per CDR3 protein. The table records 13,000 or so distinct CDR3 sequences, approximately 85% of them present only once. Germline values: CDR1 MDHEN, CDR2 SYDVKM. The germline V and J ends were trimmed by 1 base and 6 bases, with 3 bases remaining between them. This CDR3 is built from 12 residues. The receptor comes from a woman under 30 who received the yellow fever vaccine. This chain links TRBV28 with TRBJ2-2; D gene uncertain. The source was T cells from blood (PBMCs), unsorted or a sorted subset (not recorded which), collected before or after yellow fever vaccination (not recorded which). DNA for the CDR3: TGTGCCAGCAGTTTATTAGCCGGGGAGCTGTTTTTT. This sequence encodes CASSLLAGELFF.